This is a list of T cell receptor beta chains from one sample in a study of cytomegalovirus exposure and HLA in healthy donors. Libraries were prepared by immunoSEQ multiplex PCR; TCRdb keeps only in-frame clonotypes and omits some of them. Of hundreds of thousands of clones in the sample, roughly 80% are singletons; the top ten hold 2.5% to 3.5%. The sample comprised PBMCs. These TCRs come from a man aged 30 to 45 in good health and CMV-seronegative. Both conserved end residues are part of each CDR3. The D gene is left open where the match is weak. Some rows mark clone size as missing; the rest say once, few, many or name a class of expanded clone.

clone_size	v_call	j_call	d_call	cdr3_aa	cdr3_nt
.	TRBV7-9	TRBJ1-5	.	CASSSPGGADQPQHF	TGTGCCAGCAGCTCCCCGGGGGGGGCGGATCAACCCCAGCATTTT
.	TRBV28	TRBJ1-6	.	CASSTGLNNSPLHF	TGTGCCAGCAGTACAGGGCTCAATAATTCACCCCTCCACTTT
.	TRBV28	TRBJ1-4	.	CASSPTGDGEKLFF	TGTGCCAGCAGCCCTACCGGGGATGGTGAAAAACTGTTTTTT
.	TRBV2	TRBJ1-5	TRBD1	CASSLDRAPNQPQHF	TGTGCCAGCAGTTTGGACAGGGCTCCCAATCAGCCCCAGCATTTT
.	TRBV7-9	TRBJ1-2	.	CASSSGRDIILHGYTF	TGTGCCAGCAGTTCGGGCCGGGACATAATCCTACATGGCTACACCTTC
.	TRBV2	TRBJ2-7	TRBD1	CASRRGTGSYFEQYF	TGTGCCAGCCGCCGCGGGACAGGGTCTTATTTCGAGCAGTACTTC
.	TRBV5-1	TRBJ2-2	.	CASSFGNTGELFF	TGCGCCAGCAGCTTCGGTAACACCGGGGAGCTGTTTTTT
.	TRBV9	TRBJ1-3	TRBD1	CASSSQGAGGNTIYF	TGTGCCAGCAGCTCACAGGGGGCAGGGGGAAACACCATATATTTT
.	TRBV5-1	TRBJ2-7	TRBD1	CASSFTSQGSQYEQYF	TGCGCCAGCAGCTTCACTTCACAGGGGTCCCAATACGAGCAGTACTTC
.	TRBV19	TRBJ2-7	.	CASSIDLEQVTYEQYF	TGTGCCAGTAGTATAGATCTCGAACAGGTGACGTACGAGCAGTACTTC
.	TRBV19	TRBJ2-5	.	CASSTIALGETQYF	TGTGCCAGTAGCACCATAGCCCTTGGAGAGACCCAGTACTTC
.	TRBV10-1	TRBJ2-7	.	CASSETSEEQYF	TGCGCCAGCAGTGAGACGAGTGAGGAGCAGTACTTC
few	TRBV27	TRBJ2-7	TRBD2	CASSFRTSGGAPGYEQYF	TGTGCCAGCAGTTTCCGGACTAGCGGGGGGGCCCCAGGCTACGAGCAGTACTTC
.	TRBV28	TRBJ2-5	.	CASSLILGAEETQYF	TGTGCCAGCAGTTTAATACTGGGGGCTGAAGAGACCCAGTACTTC
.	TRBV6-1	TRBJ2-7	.	CASEGHQLSYEQYF	TGTGCCAGCGAGGGACATCAACTTTCCTACGAGCAGTACTTC
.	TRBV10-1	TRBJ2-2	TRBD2	CASSEGLAGGRRTGELFF	TGCGCCAGCAGTGAGGGACTAGCGGGGGGGCGAAGGACCGGGGAGCTGTTTTTT
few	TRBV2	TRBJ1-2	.	CASTRTPYGYTF	TGTGCCAGCACTAGGACACCATATGGCTACACCTTC
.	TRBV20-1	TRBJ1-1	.	CSARVRGEAFF	TGCAGTGCTAGAGTAAGGGGGGAAGCTTTCTTT
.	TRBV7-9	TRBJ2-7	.	CASSTHLDRAYEQYF	TGTGCCAGCAGCACCCACCTGGACAGAGCCTACGAGCAGTACTTC
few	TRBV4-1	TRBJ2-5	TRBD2	CASSPLTSGGSQETQYF	TGCGCCAGCAGCCCCTTGACTAGCGGGGGGTCCCAAGAGACCCAGTACTTC
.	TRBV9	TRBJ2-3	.	CASSAGGTDTQYF	TGTGCCAGCAGCGCGGGTGGCACAGATACGCAGTATTTT
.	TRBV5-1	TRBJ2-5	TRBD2	CASSGKLAGGLKTQYF	TGCGCCAGCAGCGGGAAACTAGCGGGGGGGCTGAAGACCCAGTACTTC
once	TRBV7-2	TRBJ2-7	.	CASSLGFLSYEQYF	TGTGCCAGCAGCTTAGGGTTCCTGAGTTACGAGCAGTACTTC
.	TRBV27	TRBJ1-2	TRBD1	CASSPEGQGILGGYTF	TGTGCCAGCAGTCCGGAGGGACAGGGGATTTTAGGGGGCTACACCTTC
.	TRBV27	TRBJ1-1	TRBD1	CASSFLQGQKSTEAFF	TGTGCCAGCAGTTTCTTACAGGGGCAAAAAAGCACTGAAGCTTTCTTT
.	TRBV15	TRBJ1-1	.	CATSSPVNTEAFF	TGTGCCACCAGCAGTCCTGTGAACACTGAAGCTTTCTTT
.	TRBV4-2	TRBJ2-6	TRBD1	CASSQTHSGRGLNSGASVLTF	TGTGCCAGCAGCCAGACCCACTCTGGCAGGGGGCTAAACTCTGGGGCCAGCGTCCTGACTTTC
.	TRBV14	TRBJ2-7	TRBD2	CASSQNPGLAGSGEQYF	TGTGCCAGCAGCCAGAATCCGGGACTAGCGGGGTCTGGCGAGCAGTACTTC
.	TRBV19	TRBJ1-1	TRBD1	CASSPYRQGGMNTEAFF	TGTGCCAGTAGTCCCTACCGACAGGGCGGTATGAACACTGAAGCTTTCTTT
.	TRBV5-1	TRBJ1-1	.	CASSLDSNTEAFF	TGCGCCAGCAGCTTGGACTCTAACACTGAAGCTTTCTTT
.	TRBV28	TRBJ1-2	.	CASSLLRGYGYTF	TGTGCCAGCAGTCTCCTCAGGGGTTACGGCTACACCTTC
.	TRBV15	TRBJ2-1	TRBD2	CATLTGGGESNEQFF	TGTGCCACTTTGACGGGGGGGGGCGAAAGCAATGAGCAGTTCTTC
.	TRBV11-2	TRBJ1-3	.	CASSSVTVSGNTIYF	TGTGCCAGCAGCTCGGTAACCGTCTCTGGAAACACCATATATTTT
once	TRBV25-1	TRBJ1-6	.	CASSPGQGLDSPLHF	TGTGCCAGCAGTCCCGGTCAGGGGTTGGATTCACCCCTCCACTTT
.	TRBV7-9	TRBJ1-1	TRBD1	CASSLGRGPREEAFF	TGTGCCAGCAGCTTAGGCAGGGGGCCGCGGGAAGAAGCTTTCTTT
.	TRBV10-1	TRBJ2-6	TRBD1	CASSENPGQGAGGASVLTF	TGCGCCAGCAGTGAGAACCCGGGACAGGGGGCTGGTGGGGCCAGCGTCCTGACTTTC
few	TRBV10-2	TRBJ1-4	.	CASSQTPEKLFF	TGCGCCAGCAGCCAAACACCGGAAAAACTGTTTTTT
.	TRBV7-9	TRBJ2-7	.	CASSLVGVWGVYEQYF	TGTGCCAGCAGCTTAGTGGGGGTTTGGGGGGTCTACGAGCAGTACTTC
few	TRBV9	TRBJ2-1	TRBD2	CASSVEVAGLFNEQFF	TGTGCCAGCAGCGTAGAGGTAGCGGGGCTCTTCAATGAGCAGTTCTTC
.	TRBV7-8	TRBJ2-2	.	CASTIQSVENTGELFF	TGTGCCAGCACGATACAGTCCGTCGAGAACACCGGGGAGCTGTTTTTT
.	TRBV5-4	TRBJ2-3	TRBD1	CASSWDRLISTDTQYF	TGTGCCAGCAGCTGGGACAGACTCATCTCCACAGATACGCAGTATTTT
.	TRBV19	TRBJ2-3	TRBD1	CASSIRGTGRVDTQYF	TGTGCCAGTAGTATACGCGGGACAGGGCGAGTAGATACGCAGTATTTT
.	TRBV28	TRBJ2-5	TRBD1	CASSLPGQGTETQYF	TGTGCCAGCAGTCTACCGGGACAGGGGACAGAGACCCAGTACTTC
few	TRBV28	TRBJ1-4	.	CASSLLSMGARHEKLFF	TGTGCCAGCAGTTTACTTAGCATGGGGGCTCGCCATGAAAAACTGTTTTTT
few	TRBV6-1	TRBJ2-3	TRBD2	CASRDLAGRADTQYF	TGTGCCAGCAGGGATCTAGCGGGAAGAGCAGATACGCAGTATTTT
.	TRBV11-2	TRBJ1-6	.	CASTVSSYNSPLHF	TGTGCCAGTACTGTTAGCTCCTATAATTCACCCCTCCACTTT